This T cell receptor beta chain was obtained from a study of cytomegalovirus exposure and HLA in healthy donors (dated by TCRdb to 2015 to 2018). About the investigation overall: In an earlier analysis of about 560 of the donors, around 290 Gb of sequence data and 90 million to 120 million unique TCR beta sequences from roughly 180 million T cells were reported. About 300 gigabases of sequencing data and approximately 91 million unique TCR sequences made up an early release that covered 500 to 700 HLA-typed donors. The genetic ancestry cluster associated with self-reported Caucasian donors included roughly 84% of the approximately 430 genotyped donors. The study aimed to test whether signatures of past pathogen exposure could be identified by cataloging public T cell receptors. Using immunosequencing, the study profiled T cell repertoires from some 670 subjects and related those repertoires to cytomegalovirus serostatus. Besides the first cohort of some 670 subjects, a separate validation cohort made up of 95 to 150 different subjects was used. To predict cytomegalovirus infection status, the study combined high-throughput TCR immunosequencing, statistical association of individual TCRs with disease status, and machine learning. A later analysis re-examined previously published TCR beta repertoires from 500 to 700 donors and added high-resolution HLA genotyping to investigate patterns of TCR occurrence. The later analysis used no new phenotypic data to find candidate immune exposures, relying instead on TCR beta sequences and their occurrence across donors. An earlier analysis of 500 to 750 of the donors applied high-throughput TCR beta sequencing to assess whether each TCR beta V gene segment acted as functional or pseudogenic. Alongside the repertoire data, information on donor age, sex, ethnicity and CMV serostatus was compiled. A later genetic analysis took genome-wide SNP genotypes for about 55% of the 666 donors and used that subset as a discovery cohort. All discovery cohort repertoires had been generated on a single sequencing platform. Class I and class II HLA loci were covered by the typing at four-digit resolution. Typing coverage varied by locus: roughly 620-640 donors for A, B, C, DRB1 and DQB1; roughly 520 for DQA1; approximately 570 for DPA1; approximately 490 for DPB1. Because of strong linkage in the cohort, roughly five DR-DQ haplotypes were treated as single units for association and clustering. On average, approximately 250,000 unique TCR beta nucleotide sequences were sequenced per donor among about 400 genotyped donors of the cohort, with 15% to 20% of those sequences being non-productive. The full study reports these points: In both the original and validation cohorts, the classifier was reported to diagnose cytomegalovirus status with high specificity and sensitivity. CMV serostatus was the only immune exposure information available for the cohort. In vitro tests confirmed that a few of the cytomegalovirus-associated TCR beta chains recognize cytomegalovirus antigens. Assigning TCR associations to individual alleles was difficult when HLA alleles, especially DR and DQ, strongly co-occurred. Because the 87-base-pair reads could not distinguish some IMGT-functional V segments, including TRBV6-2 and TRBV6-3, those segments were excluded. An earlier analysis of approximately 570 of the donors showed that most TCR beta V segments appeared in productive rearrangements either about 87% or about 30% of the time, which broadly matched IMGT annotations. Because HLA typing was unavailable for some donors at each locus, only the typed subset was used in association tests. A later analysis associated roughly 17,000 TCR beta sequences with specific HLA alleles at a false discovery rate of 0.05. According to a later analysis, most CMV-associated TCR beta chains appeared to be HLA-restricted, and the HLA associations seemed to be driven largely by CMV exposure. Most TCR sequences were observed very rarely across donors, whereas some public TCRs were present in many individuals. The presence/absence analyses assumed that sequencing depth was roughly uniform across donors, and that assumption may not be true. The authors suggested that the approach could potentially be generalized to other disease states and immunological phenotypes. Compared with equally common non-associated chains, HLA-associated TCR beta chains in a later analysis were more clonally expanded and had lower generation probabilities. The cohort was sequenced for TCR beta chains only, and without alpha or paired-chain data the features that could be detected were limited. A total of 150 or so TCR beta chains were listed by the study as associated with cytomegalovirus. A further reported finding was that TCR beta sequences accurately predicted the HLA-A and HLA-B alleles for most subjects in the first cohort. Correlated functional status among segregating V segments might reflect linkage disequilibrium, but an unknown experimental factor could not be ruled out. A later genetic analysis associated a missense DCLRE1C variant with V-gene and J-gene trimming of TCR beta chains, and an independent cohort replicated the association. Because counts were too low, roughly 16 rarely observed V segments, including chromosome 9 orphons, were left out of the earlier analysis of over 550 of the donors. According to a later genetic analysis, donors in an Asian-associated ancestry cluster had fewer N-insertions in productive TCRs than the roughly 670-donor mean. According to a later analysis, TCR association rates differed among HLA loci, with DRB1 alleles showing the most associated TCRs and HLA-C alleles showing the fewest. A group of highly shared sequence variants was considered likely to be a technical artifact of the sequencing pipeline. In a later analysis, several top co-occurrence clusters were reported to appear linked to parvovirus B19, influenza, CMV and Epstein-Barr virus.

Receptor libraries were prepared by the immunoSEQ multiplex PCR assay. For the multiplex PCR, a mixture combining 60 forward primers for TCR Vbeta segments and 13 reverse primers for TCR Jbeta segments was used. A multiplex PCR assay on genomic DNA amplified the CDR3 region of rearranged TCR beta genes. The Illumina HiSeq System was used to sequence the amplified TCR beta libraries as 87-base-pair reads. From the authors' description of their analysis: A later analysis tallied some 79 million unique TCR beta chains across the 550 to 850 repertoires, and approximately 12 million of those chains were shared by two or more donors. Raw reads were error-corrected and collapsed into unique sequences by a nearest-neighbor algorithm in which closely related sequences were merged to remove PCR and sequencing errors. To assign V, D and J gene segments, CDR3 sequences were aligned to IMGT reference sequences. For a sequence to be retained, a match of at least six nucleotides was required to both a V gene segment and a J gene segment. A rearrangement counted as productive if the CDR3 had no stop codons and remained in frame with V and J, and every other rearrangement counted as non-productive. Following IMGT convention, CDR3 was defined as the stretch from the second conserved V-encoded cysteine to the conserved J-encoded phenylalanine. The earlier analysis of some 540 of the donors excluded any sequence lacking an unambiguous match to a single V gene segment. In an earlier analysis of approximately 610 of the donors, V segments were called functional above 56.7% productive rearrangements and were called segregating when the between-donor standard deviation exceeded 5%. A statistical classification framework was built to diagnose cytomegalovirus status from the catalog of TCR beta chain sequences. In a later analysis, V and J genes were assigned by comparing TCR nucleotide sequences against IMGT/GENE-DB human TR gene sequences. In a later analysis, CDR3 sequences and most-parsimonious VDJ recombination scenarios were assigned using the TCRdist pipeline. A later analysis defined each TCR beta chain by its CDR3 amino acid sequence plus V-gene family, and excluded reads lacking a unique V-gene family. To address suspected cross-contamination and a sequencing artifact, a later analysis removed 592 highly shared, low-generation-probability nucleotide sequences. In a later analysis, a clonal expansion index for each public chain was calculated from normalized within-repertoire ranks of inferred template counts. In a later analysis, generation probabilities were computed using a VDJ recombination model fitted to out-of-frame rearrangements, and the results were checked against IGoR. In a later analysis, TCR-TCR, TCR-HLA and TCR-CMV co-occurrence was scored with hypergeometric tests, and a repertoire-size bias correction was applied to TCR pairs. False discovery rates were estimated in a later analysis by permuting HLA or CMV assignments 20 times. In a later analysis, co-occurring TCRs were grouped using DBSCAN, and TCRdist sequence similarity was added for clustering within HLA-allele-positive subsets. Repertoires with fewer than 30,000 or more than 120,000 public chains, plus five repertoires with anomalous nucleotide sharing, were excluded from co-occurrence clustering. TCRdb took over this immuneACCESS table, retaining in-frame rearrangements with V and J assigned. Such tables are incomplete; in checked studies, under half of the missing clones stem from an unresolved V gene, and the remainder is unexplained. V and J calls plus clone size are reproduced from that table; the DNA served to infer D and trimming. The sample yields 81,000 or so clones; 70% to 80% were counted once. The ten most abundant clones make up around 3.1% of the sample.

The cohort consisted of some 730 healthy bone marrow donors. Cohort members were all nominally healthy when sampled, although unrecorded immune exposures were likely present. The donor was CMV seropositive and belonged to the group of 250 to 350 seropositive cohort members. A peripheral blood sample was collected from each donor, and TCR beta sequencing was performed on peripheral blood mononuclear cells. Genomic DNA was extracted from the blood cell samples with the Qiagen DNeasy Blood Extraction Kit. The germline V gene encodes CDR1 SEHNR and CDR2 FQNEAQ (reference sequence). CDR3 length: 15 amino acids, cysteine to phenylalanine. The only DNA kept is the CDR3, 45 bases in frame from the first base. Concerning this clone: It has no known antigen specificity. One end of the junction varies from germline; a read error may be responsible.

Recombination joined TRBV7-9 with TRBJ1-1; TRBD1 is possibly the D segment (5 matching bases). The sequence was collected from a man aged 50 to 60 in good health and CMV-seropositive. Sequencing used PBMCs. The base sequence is TGTTCCAGCAGCTCCGACAGAGGCTCCGTTACTGAAGCTTTCTTT. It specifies CSSSSDRGSVTEAFF. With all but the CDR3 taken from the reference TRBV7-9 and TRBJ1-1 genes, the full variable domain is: DTGVSQNPRHKITKRGQNVTFRCDPISEHNRLYWYRQTLGQGPEFLTYFQNEAQLEKSRLLSDRFSAERPKGSFSTLEIQRTEQGDSAMYLCSSSSDRGSVTEAFFGQGTRLTVV.